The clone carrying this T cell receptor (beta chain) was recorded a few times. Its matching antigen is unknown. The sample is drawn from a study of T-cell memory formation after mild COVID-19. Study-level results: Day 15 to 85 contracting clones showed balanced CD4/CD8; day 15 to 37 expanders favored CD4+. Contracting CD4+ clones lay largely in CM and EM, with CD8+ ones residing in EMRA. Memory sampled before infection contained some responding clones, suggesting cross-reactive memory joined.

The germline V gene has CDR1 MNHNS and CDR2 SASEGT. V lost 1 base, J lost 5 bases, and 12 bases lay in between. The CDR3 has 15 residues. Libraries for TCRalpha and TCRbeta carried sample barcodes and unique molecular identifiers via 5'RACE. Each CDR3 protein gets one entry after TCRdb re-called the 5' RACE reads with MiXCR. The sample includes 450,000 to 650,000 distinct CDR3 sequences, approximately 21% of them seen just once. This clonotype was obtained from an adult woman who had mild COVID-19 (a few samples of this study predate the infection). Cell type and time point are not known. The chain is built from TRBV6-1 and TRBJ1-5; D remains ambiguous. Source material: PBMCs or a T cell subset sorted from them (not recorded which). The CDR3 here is CASSEDARGHQPQHF. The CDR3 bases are TGTGCCAGCAGTGAAGACGCGAGAGGGCATCAGCCCCAGCATTTT.